The rows below give T cell receptor beta chains drawn from one sample of a study of shared clonotypes between healthy human individuals. Data came from immunoSEQ multiplex PCR; TCRdb stores just in-frame clones and leaves some out. This sample has roughly 530,000 clones, with about 96% found just once. Sequencing was performed on naive CD4+ T cells sorted from blood. These receptors originate from a woman in her twenties or thirties in good health. CDR3s leave out the opening cysteine and the closing phenylalanine or tryptophan.

v_gene	j_gene	CDR3aa
TRBV6-6	TRBJ2-3	ASNNGVAEYTDTQY
TRBV7-3	TRBJ2-1	ASSLMTGDEQF
TRBV19	TRBJ2-7	ASSRGNPSYEQY
TRBV4-1	TRBJ2-1	ASSQAKTSTRDEQF
TRBV11-3	TRBJ2-1	ASSFLSGEQF
TRBV7-8	TRBJ2-3	ASSLGVHSTDTQY
TRBV29-1	TRBJ2-7	SVADRGTSSYEQY
TRBV7-9	TRBJ2-2	ASSFRSSNTGELF
TRBV19	TRBJ2-7	ASSTTGEGATYEQY
TRBV11-1	TRBJ2-2	ASSVALTGELF
TRBV6-1	TRBJ2-7	ASRPGAGGNEQY
TRBV28	NA	ASSLSAWTGDEQY
TRBV27	TRBJ1-1	ASKGVRNTEAF
TRBV18	TRBJ1-5	ASSRGRQDNQPQH
TRBV7-9	TRBJ1-1	ASSLSMNTEAF
TRBV7-8	TRBJ2-1	ASRPKRGRPNEQF
TRBV6-6	TRBJ2-2	ASIGSTGELF
TRBV27	TRBJ2-1	ASSDTAFFYNEQF
TRBV19	TRBJ1-6	ASSRQGTQNSPLH
TRBV10-2	TRBJ1-5	ASSESGGAPGSNQPQH
TRBV7-8	TRBJ1-1	ASSLDWVYREAF
TRBV6-8	TRBJ1-2	ASSYPSRDSHYGYT
TRBV29-1	TRBJ1-2	SVKTRKAGYGYT
TRBV2	TRBJ2-1	ASKTQGARNNEQF
TRBV6-5	TRBJ2-3	ASKNRLSGLDTQY
TRBV5-1	TRBJ2-1	ASSLVSGRGDEQF
TRBV18	TRBJ1-4	ASSPWGQGDEKLF
TRBV19	TRBJ2-6	ASRDRLAGASSGANVLT
TRBV6-1	TRBJ2-7	ASSVGTGVSLEQY
TRBV6-5	TRBJ1-2	ASSYHRQGQLGYT
TRBV27	TRBJ2-1	ASTSQTTSGNVDEQF
TRBV28	TRBJ2-3	ASSLYGATDTQY
TRBV28	TRBJ1-2	ASSPRGYGYT
TRBV2	TRBJ2-7	ASSKGQGSNEQY
TRBV28	TRBJ2-7	ASSRYTYEQY
TRBV23-1	TRBJ1-5	ASSPGTVSNQPQH
TRBV6-5	TRBJ1-4	ASSYSRQGANEKLF
TRBV6-1	TRBJ2-3	ASSEAPLPLEY
TRBV20-1	TRBJ2-7	SARGPGEQY
TRBV27	TRBJ2-7	ASSLLASGGQY
TRBV4-1	TRBJ1-5	ASSQGQGHQPQH
TRBV6-1	TRBJ1-4	ASSDLWGNEKLF
TRBV29-1	TRBJ1-1	SDPGQEAF